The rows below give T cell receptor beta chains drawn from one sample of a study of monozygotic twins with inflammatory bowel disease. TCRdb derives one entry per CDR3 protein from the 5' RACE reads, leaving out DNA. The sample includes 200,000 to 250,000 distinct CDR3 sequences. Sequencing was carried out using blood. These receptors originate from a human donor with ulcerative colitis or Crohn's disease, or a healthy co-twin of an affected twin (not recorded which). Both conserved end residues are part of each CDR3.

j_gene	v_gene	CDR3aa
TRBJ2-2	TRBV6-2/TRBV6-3	CASSYSGYGELFF
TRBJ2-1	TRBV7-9	CASSSPRQGPDEQFF
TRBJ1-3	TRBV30	CAWRNEGALGTIYF
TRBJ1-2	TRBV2	CASLDRNYGYTF
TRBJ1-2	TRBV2	CASSEAGRGSYGYTF
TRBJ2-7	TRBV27	CASSSPGISYEQYF
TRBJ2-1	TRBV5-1	CASSLLGLASYNEQFF
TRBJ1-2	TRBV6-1	CASSISGQPRGGYTF
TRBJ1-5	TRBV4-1	CASSQDEGGQPQHF
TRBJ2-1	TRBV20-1	CSAASGTSPGNEQFF
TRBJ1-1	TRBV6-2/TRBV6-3	CASTFTANTEAFF
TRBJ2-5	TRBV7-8	CASSLIRTGRFVDGQYF
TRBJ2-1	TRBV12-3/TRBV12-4	CASSLFGRSNNEQFF
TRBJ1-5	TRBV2	CASSEAHEVWQPQHF
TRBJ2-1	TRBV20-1	CSGQGSSYNEQFF
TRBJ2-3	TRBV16	CASSPRTGISTDTQYF
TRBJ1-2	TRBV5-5	CASSPSDNYGYTF
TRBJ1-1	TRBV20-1	CSARKGGAGMNTEAFF
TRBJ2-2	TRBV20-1	CSARQGSTGELFF
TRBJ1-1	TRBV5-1	CASSLGVGGLNTEAFF
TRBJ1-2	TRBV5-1	CASSQDSRFGYTF
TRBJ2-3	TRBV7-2	CASSLDASGSPDTQYF
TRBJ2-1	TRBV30	CAWSREWGGTTGNEQFF
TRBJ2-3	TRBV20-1	CSAVGSSTYTDTQYF
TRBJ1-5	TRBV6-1	CASSVSRSSQHF
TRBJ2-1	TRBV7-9	CASSLGPRQSEQFF
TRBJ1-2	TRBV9	CASSVDVSSAYGYTF
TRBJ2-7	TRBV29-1	CSVLRDRGSYEQYF
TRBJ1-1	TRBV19	CASSISAGTRTAEAFF
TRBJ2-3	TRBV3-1	CASSRRWDTQYF
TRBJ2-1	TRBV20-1	CSASGGSSYNEQFF
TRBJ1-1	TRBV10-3	CATRKNTEAFF
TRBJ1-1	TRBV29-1	CSVTGTGNTEAFF
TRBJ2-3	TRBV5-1	CASSSQGTDTQYF
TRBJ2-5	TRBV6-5	CASILRPGSGETQYF
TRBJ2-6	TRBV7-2	CASGLGANVLTF
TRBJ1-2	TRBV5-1	CASSFPGRLVGYTF
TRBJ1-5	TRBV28	CASNIRPGQGNQPQHF
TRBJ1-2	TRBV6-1	CASSPRPGLFPLYGYTF
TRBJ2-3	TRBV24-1	CATKGRGRDQDTQYF
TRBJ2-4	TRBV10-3	CATNPGAKNIQYF
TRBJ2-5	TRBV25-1	CASSGSRQETQYF
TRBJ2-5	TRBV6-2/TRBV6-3	CASSRRERERKETQYF
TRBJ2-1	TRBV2	CASRGLAGPDEQFF
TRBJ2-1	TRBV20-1	CSAAISPSRNEQFF